The T cell receptor beta chain described here comes from a study of early T cells in non-severe SARS-CoV-2 infection. Overall study context: From unsorted whole blood, bulk RNA was sequenced, and the chains remained unpaired.

Notes on the study in general: Lookups in VDJdb leaned toward anti-spike CD8 responses and missed private and CD4 specificities.

Unique molecular identifiers (one per individual cDNA molecule) were attached. TCRdb processed the 5' RACE reads anew with MiXCR; each CDR3 protein has one entry. The sample consists of around 25,000 distinct CDR3 sequences, more than 4.5% of them appearing once. On this clonotype itself: Its antigen remains unknown.

The germline gives CDR1 LNHNV, CDR2 YYDKDF (reference sequence). Trimming removed 4 bases from V and 0 bases from J, with 12 bases in between. The CDR3 spans 16 residues. The sequenced sample consisted of whole blood. The gene calls are TRBV15 and TRBJ2-2, with D possibly being TRBD2 (5 bases). This clonotype originated in an adult who was a healthcare worker with PCR-confirmed SARS-CoV-2 infection or an uninfected control (not recorded which). CDR3 DNA: TGTGCCACCAGCACGGGATTCCTTTCGAACACCGGGGAGCTGTTTTTT. The encoded protein is CATSTGFLSNTGELFF.